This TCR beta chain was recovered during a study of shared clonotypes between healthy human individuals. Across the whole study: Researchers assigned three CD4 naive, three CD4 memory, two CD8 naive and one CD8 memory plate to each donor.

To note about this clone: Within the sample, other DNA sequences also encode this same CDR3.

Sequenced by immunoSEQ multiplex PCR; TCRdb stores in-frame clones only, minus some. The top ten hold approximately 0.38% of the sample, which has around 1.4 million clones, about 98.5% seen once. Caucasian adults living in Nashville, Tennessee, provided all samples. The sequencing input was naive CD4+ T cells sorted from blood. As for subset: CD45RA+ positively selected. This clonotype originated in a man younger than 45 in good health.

CDR3 sequence reads: CASSSGSSYNEQFF. DNA for the CDR3: TGCGCCAGCAGCTCCGGGAGCTCATACAATGAGCAGTTCTTC. The chain employs TRBV5-1 and TRBJ2-1; tentatively, D is TRBD2 (6 bases). The V end lost 3 bases, the J end lost 4 bases, and 11 bases lay between the germline ends. The length of the CDR3 is 14 residues. The germline V gene has CDR1 SGHRS and CDR2 YFSETQ.